Listed below are T cell receptor beta chains from one sample, sequenced in a study of blood T cell repertoires in COVID-19. Profiling relied on immunoSEQ multiplex PCR, and the TCRdb table lists in-frame clones only, not all of them. Of about 160,000 clones listed, roughly nine tenths were seen once; the top ten hold roughly 4%. Sequencing input: peripheral blood. These receptors all come from a woman aged 60-70 years with active or convalescent COVID-19. Both conserved end residues are part of each CDR3. Fields, in order: J gene, V gene, clone size, D gene, CDR3 protein, CDR3 DNA. The D gene is left open where the match is weak. Not all rows give a size; the values are once, few, many and, for expanded clones, a class.

>TRBJ1-5|TRBV12-3/TRBV12-4|.|TRBD1
CASQTGQHQPQHF
TGTGCCAGCCAAACGGGACAGCATCAGCCCCAGCATTTT
>TRBJ1-1|TRBV7-2|.|.
CASSLEAGVTEAFF
TGTGCCAGCAGCTTAGAAGCAGGGGTCACTGAAGCTTTCTTT
>TRBJ2-7|TRBV9|.|TRBD2
CASSPLGGDYEQYF
TGTGCCAGCAGCCCACTGGGGGGGGACTACGAGCAGTACTTC
>TRBJ1-5|TRBV5-5|.|TRBD1
CASSIAGTGGSGQPQHF
TGTGCCAGCAGCATAGCCGGGACAGGGGGTTCGGGACAGCCCCAGCATTTT
>TRBJ1-6|TRBV4-3|few|.
CASSQDPTGLLNSPLHF
TGCGCCAGCAGCCAAGATCCGACAGGACTCCTGAATTCACCCCTCCACTTT
>TRBJ2-7|TRBV18|.|TRBD1
CASSLGPGQGLSYEQYF
TGTGCCAGCTCACTAGGGCCGGGACAGGGATTATCCTACGAGCAGTACTTC
>TRBJ2-2|TRBV5-4|once|TRBD2
CASSLAYGGGAGGELFF
TGTGCCAGCAGCTTGGCGTATGGCGGGGGGGCCGGCGGGGAGCTGTTTTTT
>TRBJ2-7|TRBV6-1|.|.
CASSSSTGGEQYF
.
>TRBJ2-3|TRBV3-1/TRBV3-2|.|TRBD2
CASSQVAGFTDTQYF
TGTGCCAGCAGCCAAGTAGCGGGTTTCACAGATACGCAGTATTTT
>TRBJ2-2|TRBV6-5|.|.
CASSLRGGELFF
TGTGCCAGCAGTCTCAGGGGCGGGGAGCTGTTTTTT
>TRBJ1-1|TRBV4-3|.|.
CASSQAGREDTEAFF
TGCGCCAGCAGCCAAGCCGGCAGGGAGGACACTGAAGCTTTCTTT
>TRBJ1-2|TRBV11-2|.|.
CASSSTDPGTF
TGTGCCAGCAGCTCTACAGATCCAGGCACCTTC
>TRBJ1-3|TRBV5-4|.|.
CASSLEGRGSGNTIYF
TGTGCCAGCAGCTTGGAAGGTCGGGGCTCTGGAAACACCATATATTTT
>TRBJ2-1|TRBV5-1|.|TRBD2
CASSPGGTTYNEQFF
TGCGCCAGCAGCCCGGGGGGGACGACCTACAATGAGCAGTTCTTC
>TRBJ2-7|TRBV2|.|.
CASSWDKFYEQYF
TGTGCCAGCAGTTGGGACAAATTCTACGAGCAGTACTTC
>TRBJ2-1|TRBV7-9|.|.
CASSPSGSYNEQFF
TGTGCCAGCAGCCCCAGTGGCTCCTACAATGAGCAGTTCTTC
>TRBJ2-1|TRBV29-1|.|TRBD1
CSVVRDRGPGEQFF
TGCAGCGTTGTGCGGGACAGGGGCCCAGGAGAGCAGTTCTTC
>TRBJ2-3|TRBV7-8|.|.
CASSLWGPDTQYF
TGTGCCAGCAGCTTATGGGGGCCCGATACGCAGTATTTT
>TRBJ1-2|TRBV7-2|.|.
CASSSRAGESGYTF
TGTGCCAGCAGCTCCAGGGCAGGGGAGAGCGGCTACACCTTC
>TRBJ2-2|TRBV7-2|.|.
CASSLASYTGELFF
TGTGCCAGCAGCTTAGCATCCTACACCGGGGAGCTGTTTTTT
>TRBJ1-1|TRBV3-1/TRBV3-2|once|.
CASSQGLRENTEAFF
TGTGCCAGCAGCCAAGGTTTACGAGAGAACACTGAAGCTTTCTTT
>TRBJ1-2|TRBV5-6|few|TRBD1
CASSRRTGGGFYGYTF
TGTGCCAGCAGCCGGAGGACAGGGGGCGGATTTTACGGCTACACCTTC
>TRBJ1-6|TRBV5-6|few|.
CASSLAFDSPLHF
TGTGCCAGCAGCTTGGCGTTCGATTCACCCCTCCACTTT
>TRBJ2-7|TRBV5-4|.|.
CASSLVAGGSYEQYF
TGTGCCAGCAGCTTGGTCGCAGGGGGGTCCTACGAGCAGTACTTC
>TRBJ1-4|TRBV9|.|.
CASSPRWGEREKLFF
TGTGCCAGCAGCCCGCGTTGGGGGGAGCGGGAAAAACTGTTTTTT
>TRBJ2-5|TRBV4-1|once|TRBD2
CASSQALAGAQETQYF
TGCGCCAGCAGCCAAGCTCTAGCGGGGGCCCAAGAGACCCAGTACTTC
>TRBJ2-7|TRBV7-9|.|TRBD1
CASSLGIDRGLSYEQYF
TGTGCCAGCAGCTTGGGGATCGACAGGGGGCTGTCCTACGAGCAGTACTTC
>TRBJ1-1|TRBV18|.|.
CASSPVSMYTVNTEAFF
TGTGCCAGCTCACCAGTTTCGATGTATACAGTGAACACTGAAGCTTTCTTT
>TRBJ2-7|TRBV5-1|.|.
CASNPGGSYEQYF
TGCGCCAGCAACCCAGGAGGGTCCTACGAGCAGTACTTC
>TRBJ1-5|TRBV15|.|TRBD1
CATSRGQGSNQPQHF
TGTGCCACCAGCAGAGGACAGGGTAGCAATCAGCCCCAGCATTTT
>TRBJ1-2|TRBV5-4|.|.
CASSPDSNYGYTF
TGTGCCAGCAGCCCCGACAGCAACTATGGCTACACCTTC
>TRBJ2-7|TRBV5-6|.|.
CASRRTGYEQYF
TGTGCCAGCAGGCGCACAGGGTACGAGCAGTACTTC
>TRBJ1-2|TRBV4-1|.|.
CASSQGQDYGYTF
TGCGCCAGCAGCCAAGGGCAAGACTATGGCTACACCTTC
>TRBJ2-1|TRBV7-2|once|TRBD2
CASSFSGDNEQFF
TGTGCCAGCAGCTTTAGCGGGGACAATGAGCAGTTCTTC
>TRBJ2-2|TRBV2|.|.
CASSNQANTGELFF
TGTGCCAGCAGTAATCAGGCGAACACCGGGGAGCTGTTTTTT
>TRBJ1-5|TRBV24-1|once|.
CATSDSRQLNQPQHF
TGTGCCACCAGTGATTCCCGACAGCTCAATCAGCCCCAGCATTTT
>TRBJ2-1|TRBV29-1|.|TRBD2
CSVAKLAGGIYNEQFF
TGCAGCGTTGCCAAACTAGCGGGGGGAATCTACAATGAGCAGTTCTTC
>TRBJ2-1|TRBV27|.|.
CASSQIRGLGTRTYNEQFF
TGTGCCAGCAGTCAAATACGAGGACTCGGGACACGGACGTACAATGAGCAGTTCTTC
>TRBJ1-3|TRBV6-5|.|.
CASWSSGNTIYF
TGTGCCAGCTGGAGCTCTGGAAACACCATATATTTT
>TRBJ1-5|TRBV7-7|.|.
CASSLGHNQPQHF
TGTGCTAGCAGCTTAGGTCACAATCAGCCCCAGCATTTT
>TRBJ1-5|TRBV7-6|.|.
CASSSQGFNQPQHF
TGTGCCAGCAGCTCACAGGGATTCAATCAGCCCCAGCATTTT
>TRBJ1-5|TRBV29-1|.|TRBD1
CSFGTGGNQPQHF
TGCAGCTTCGGGACAGGGGGCAATCAGCCCCAGCATTTT
>TRBJ1-1|TRBV12-5|.|TRBD1
CASGSMPGGWGNTEAFF
TGTGCTAGTGGTTCCATGCCAGGGGGCTGGGGGAACACTGAAGCTTTCTTT
>TRBJ1-3|TRBV18|.|.
CASSLRESGNTIYF
TGTGCCAGCTCACTACGGGAATCTGGAAACACTATATATTTT
>TRBJ1-1|TRBV24-1|.|TRBD1
CATSDPGTGAAFF
TGTGCCACCAGTGATCCAGGGACAGGGGCGGCTTTCTTT
>TRBJ2-3|TRBV5-4|.|TRBD2
CASSLWLAGITDTQYF
TGTGCCAGCAGCTTGTGGCTAGCGGGGATCACAGATACGCAGTATTTT
>TRBJ2-5|TRBV7-9|.|.
CASSWAGQETQYF
TGTGCCAGCAGCTGGGCGGGCCAAGAGACCCAGTACTTC
>TRBJ1-1|TRBV2|.|.
CASAEQGNTEAFF
TGTGCCAGCGCCGAACAGGGGAACACTGAAGCTTTCTTT
>TRBJ2-1|TRBV4-2|.|TRBD1
CASSQGPGTGGYNEQFF
TGTGCCAGCAGCCAAGGTCCTGGGACAGGGGGGTACAATGAGCAGTTCTTC
>TRBJ1-1|TRBV6-5|.|.
CASRRGLGIAFF
TGTGCCAGCCGCCGGGGACTCGGGATAGCTTTCTTT
>TRBJ2-5|TRBV6-2/TRBV6-3|.|.
CASSDSQETQYF
TGTGCCAGCAGCGACAGTCAGGAGACCCAGTACTTC
>TRBJ1-6|TRBV5-6|.|TRBD1
CASSLEGQYNSPLHF
TGTGCCAGCAGCTTGGAGGGACAGTATAATTCACCCCTCCACTTT
>TRBJ1-4|TRBV6-4|.|.
CASSDGSANEKLFF
TGTGCCAGCAGTGATGGTTCGGCTAATGAAAAACTGTTTTTT
>TRBJ1-6|TRBV19|.|TRBD1
CASSSLQGANNSPLHF
TGTGCCAGTAGTAGCCTTCAGGGGGCCAATAATTCACCCCTCCACTTT
>TRBJ2-5|TRBV7-8|once|.
CASSQQGGGGTQYF
TGTGCCAGCAGCCAACAGGGTGGTGGAGGGACCCAGTACTTC
>TRBJ1-6|TRBV6-5|.|.
CASSYTDSPLHF
TGTGCCAGCAGTTACACGGATTCACCCCTCCACTTT
>TRBJ2-4|TRBV30|once|.
CAWNPGDNIQYF
TGTGCCTGGAACCCGGGAGATAACATTCAGTACTTC
>TRBJ2-3|TRBV10-2|.|.
CASRDGQSTDTQYF
TGCGCCAGCAGGGATGGACAGAGCACAGATACGCAGTATTTT
>TRBJ1-1|TRBV5-1|.|.
CASSLAGDNTEAFF
TGCGCCAGCAGCTTGGCAGGGGATAACACTGAAGCTTTCTTT